This TCR beta chain emerged from a study of response to subunit inactivated influenza vaccine. General observations from the study: It was suggested by the authors that few new T cells are recruited by each seasonal influenza vaccination.

Remarks on this clonotype: Antigen specificity is unknown.

CDR1 and CDR2 (germline): GTSNPN, SVGIG (reference sequence). The V end was cut by 0 bases, the J end by 8 bases, with 16 bases between. The CDR3 covers 14 residues. TCRdb reprocessed the RT-PCR reads via MiXCR and lists one record per CDR3 protein. The sample carries about 500,000 distinct CDR3 sequences, approximately 7.2% recorded once. The sequence was collected from a man aged 45-69 years who received an inactivated influenza vaccine. The J gene is TRBJ1-2, the V gene TRBV30, with a tentative D call TRBD1 (6 bases). The sample in question was PBMCs from blood, obtained 23 to 25 months after vaccination. CDR3 sequence reads: CAWSVLLGGGGYTF. CDR3 sequence (DNA): TGTGCCTGGAGTGTACTTTTAGGGGGAGGCGGCTACACCTTC.